Listed below are T cell receptor beta chains from one sample, sequenced in a study of early T cells in non-severe SARS-CoV-2 infection. TCRdb re-analysed the 5' RACE reads in MiXCR, keeping a single row per CDR3 protein. There are more than 50,000 distinct CDR3 sequences in the sample; around 14% occur only once, and more than 8.5% lies in the top ten. The sequenced sample was whole blood, obtained at baseline. The receptors come from an adult who was a healthcare worker with PCR-confirmed SARS-CoV-2 infection or an uninfected control (not recorded which). CDR3s include the opening cysteine and the closing phenylalanine or tryptophan. The order of the fields is clone size, J gene, D gene, V gene, CDR3 protein, CDR3 DNA. The D gene is left open where the match is weak. A clone size is listed for some rows: how often the clone was seen (once, few, many), or a class if it is expanded.

-	TRBJ1-6	TRBD1	TRBV5-1	CASSLEQGYSPLHF	TGCGCCAGCAGCTTGGAACAGGGGTATTCACCCCTCCACTTT
-	TRBJ2-2	TRBD1	TRBV5-3	CARSLSCRGTGGSGELFF	TGTGCCAGAAGCTTGAGTTGTCGCGGGACAGGGGGTTCCGGGGAGCTGTTTTTT
-	TRBJ2-1	-	TRBV29-1	CTTDHLVRNEQFF	TGCACCACGGACCACCTTGTCAGGAATGAGCAGTTCTTC
-	TRBJ1-5	-	TRBV11-2	CASRDDPGQPQHF	TGTGCCAGCAGAGACGATCCCGGACAGCCCCAGCATTTT
few	TRBJ1-1	-	TRBV6-5	CASSYIRSDTEAFF	TGTGCCAGCAGTTATATTAGGTCGGACACTGAAGCTTTCTTT
few	TRBJ1-2	TRBD1	TRBV28	CASSSGQGRGYTF	TGTGCCAGCAGTTCAGGACAGGGCCGGGGCTACACCTTC
many	TRBJ2-6	TRBD2	TRBV12-3/TRBV12-4	CASRLAGPFSGANVLTF	TGTGCCAGCAGACTAGCGGGTCCCTTCTCTGGGGCCAACGTCCTGACTTTC
few	TRBJ2-5	TRBD2	TRBV2	CASSPREGSQETQYF	TGTGCCAGCAGTCCAAGGGAGGGCTCGCAAGAGACCCAGTACTTC
-	TRBJ2-7	-	TRBV9	CASSVGRGAASEQYF	TGTGCCAGCAGCGTAGGAAGGGGGGCAGCAAGCGAGCAGTACTTC
many	TRBJ2-5	-	TRBV10-2	CASSEVGVTQYF	TGCGCCAGCAGTGAGGTCGGCGTGACCCAGTACTTC
-	TRBJ2-2	TRBD1	TRBV5-1	CASSLGQGKNTGELFF	TGCGCCAGCAGCCTGGGACAGGGAAAGAACACCGGGGAGCTGTTTTTT
few	TRBJ1-5	-	TRBV6-2/TRBV6-3	CASSPSGVFNQPQHF	TGTGCCAGCAGTCCCTCTGGGGTGTTCAATCAGCCCCAGCATTTT
-	TRBJ2-7	-	TRBV5-6	CASSNGPYEQYF	TGTGCCAGCAGCAACGGGCCCTACGAGCAGTACTTC
-	TRBJ2-5	TRBD2	TRBV5-1	CASRPPSGGTETQYF	TGCGCCAGCAGACCCCCTAGCGGGGGTACAGAGACCCAGTACTTC
many	TRBJ1-2	-	TRBV11-2	CASSLEVGYPVF	TGTGCCAGCAGCTTAGAAGTGGGATACCCCGTCTTC
few	TRBJ2-3	-	TRBV5-5	CASFQGGTDTQYF	TGTGCCAGTTTTCAGGGTGGAACAGATACGCAGTATTTT
few	TRBJ2-7	-	TRBV3-1	CASSLFREQYF	TGTGCCAGCAGCCTTTTCCGGGAGCAGTACTTC
many	TRBJ1-6	-	TRBV7-2	CASSRGHQNSPLHF	TGTGCCAGCAGCAGAGGACATCAGAATTCACCCCTCCACTTT
few	TRBJ1-4	TRBD1	TRBV5-1	CASTSQGGNEKLFF	TGCGCCAGCACCTCTCAAGGGGGCAATGAAAAACTGTTTTTT
few	TRBJ2-7	-	TRBV21-1	CASSISEQYF	TGTGCCAGCAGCATTAGCGAGCAGTACTTC
-	TRBJ2-3	-	TRBV20-1	CSARNSLTDTQYF	TGCAGTGCTAGGAACTCCCTCACAGATACGCAGTATTTT
few	TRBJ2-1	TRBD2	TRBV5-1	CASSLEGLGNEQFF	TGCGCCAGCAGCTTGGAGGGACTAGGAAATGAGCAGTTCTTC
-	TRBJ2-7	-	TRBV10-2	CASMRGRNEQYF	TGCGCCAGCATGAGGGGCAGGAACGAGCAGTACTTC
-	TRBJ2-7	-	TRBV2	CASRPLGGGEQYF	TGTGCCAGCAGGCCCCTCGGTGGGGGCGAGCAGTACTTC
few	TRBJ1-3	-	TRBV11-2	CASSLDLTTSGNTIYF	TGTGCCAGCAGCTTAGATCTCACAACCTCTGGAAACACCATATATTTT
few	TRBJ2-3	-	TRBV7-9	CASSSRGGGTDTQYF	TGTGCCAGCAGCTCCAGGGGAGGAGGCACAGATACGCAGTATTTT
many	TRBJ2-5	-	TRBV18	CASSLGAGETQYF	TGTGCCAGCTCACTGGGGGCTGGTGAGACCCAGTACTTC
once	TRBJ2-7	TRBD1	TRBV12-3/TRBV12-4	CASSIRQGLHEQYF	TGTGCCAGCAGTATCCGACAGGGGCTCCACGAGCAGTACTTC
few	TRBJ2-5	-	TRBV6-5	CASSYVAGQETQYF	TGTGCCAGCAGTTACGTTGCGGGCCAAGAGACCCAGTACTTC
few	TRBJ2-6	TRBD1	TRBV14	CASSQAGQGAPTGANVLTF	TGTGCCAGCAGCCAAGCGGGGCAGGGGGCGCCGACGGGGGCCAACGTCCTGACTTTC
-	TRBJ1-2	TRBD1	TRBV18	CASSPRATGNYGYTF	TGTGCCAGCTCACCTCGGGCGACAGGGAACTATGGCTACACCTTC
few	TRBJ1-5	TRBD1	TRBV7-8	CASSYTGGVQPQHF	TGTGCCAGCAGTTACACAGGGGGCGTTCAGCCCCAGCATTTT
-	TRBJ2-7	-	TRBV6-6	CASSLLRGYEQYF	TGTGCCAGCTCCCTATTAAGGGGGTACGAGCAGTACTTC
-	TRBJ2-7	-	TRBV7-2	CASSLGPSDYEQYF	TGTGCCAGCAGCTTAGGCCCTTCGGATTACGAGCAGTACTTC
many	TRBJ1-1	-	TRBV28	CASSSRLGAFF	TGTGCCAGCAGTAGCCGCTTAGGGGCTTTCTTT
-	TRBJ1-5	TRBD1	TRBV7-2	CASSLVGTGNQPQHF	TGTGCCAGCAGCTTAGTAGGGACAGGGAATCAGCCCCAGCATTTT
few	TRBJ1-4	-	TRBV5-6	CASSLVGAGEKLFF	TGTGCCAGCAGCTTGGTCGGGGCCGGTGAAAAACTGTTTTTT
-	TRBJ2-3	-	TRBV12-3/TRBV12-4	CASSSNRDRTDTQYF	TGTGCCAGCAGTTCGAACAGGGATAGGACAGATACGCAGTATTTT
-	TRBJ2-5	-	TRBV5-4	CASSLHSLEETQYF	TGTGCCAGCAGCTTACATTCCCTAGAAGAGACCCAGTACTTC
many	TRBJ2-1	-	TRBV19	CASNQGSLANEQFF	TGTGCCAGTAACCAGGGATCCCTAGCCAATGAGCAGTTCTTC
many	TRBJ2-2	TRBD2	TRBV7-2	CASSAGRGPGELFF	TGTGCCAGCAGCGCCGGGAGGGGCCCCGGGGAGCTGTTTTTT
many	TRBJ2-7	TRBD2	TRBV5-4	CASSPSKAGTMTYEQYF	TGTGCCAGCAGCCCCTCGAAAGCGGGGACGATGACCTACGAGCAGTACTTC
once	TRBJ2-5	-	TRBV7-2	CASSLVRDSGTQYF	TGTGCCAGCAGCTTAGTGAGGGACTCCGGGACCCAGTACTTC
few	TRBJ2-1	-	TRBV5-1	CASSLERTVSYNEQFF	TGCGCCAGCAGCTTGGAGAGAACAGTATCATACAATGAGCAGTTCTTC
few	TRBJ2-3	-	TRBV7-9	CASSSSRGTDTQYF	TGTGCCAGCAGCTCCTCCCGGGGCACAGATACGCAGTATTTT
few	TRBJ1-1	-	TRBV6-1	CASGGNTEAFF	TGTGCCAGCGGGGGGAACACTGAAGCTTTCTTT
many	TRBJ2-7	TRBD1	TRBV29-1	CSAKTGVSYEQYF	TGCAGCGCAAAAACAGGGGTCTCCTACGAGCAGTACTTC
many	TRBJ2-1	TRBD2	TRBV27	CASKGRGGRNEQFF	TGTGCCAGCAAAGGGCGGGGGGGCCGGAATGAGCAGTTCTTC
once	TRBJ2-5	-	TRBV7-9	CASSLAEALETQYF	TGTGCCAGCAGCTTAGCGGAAGCCTTAGAGACCCAGTACTTC
-	TRBJ2-7	-	TRBV28	CASSLSVYTRGQYF	TGTGCCAGCAGTTTATCAGTCTATACTAGAGGGCAGTACTTC